This is a list of T cell receptor beta chains from one sample in a study of shared clonotypes between healthy human individuals. TCRdb's table, derived via immunoSEQ multiplex PCR, lists solely in-frame clones and lacks some. The sample holds 500,000 to 550,000 clones, 95% to 96% seen once. Sequencing was done on a sample of naive CD4+ T cells sorted from blood. Every receptor here comes from a woman in her 30s in good health. Both conserved end residues are part of each CDR3. The D gene is left open where the match is weak. Where a row states a size, it is once, few, many or the class of an expanded clone; other rows omit it.

j_call: TRBJ2-1
v_call: TRBV7-7
d_call: NA
clone_size: NA
cdr3_nt: TGTGCCAGCAAAGGGAGACCCAATGAGCAGTTCTTC
cdr3_aa: CASKGRPNEQFF

j_call: TRBJ1-4
v_call: TRBV5-5
d_call: NA
clone_size: NA
cdr3_nt: TGTGCCAGCAGCTTGATACTAACTAATGAAAAACTGTTTTTT
cdr3_aa: CASSLILTNEKLFF

j_call: TRBJ2-5
v_call: TRBV13
d_call: NA
clone_size: NA
cdr3_nt: TGTGCCAGCAGCTACCCGGGTAGCGGAGACCAAGAGACCCAGTACTTC
cdr3_aa: CASSYPGSGDQETQYF

j_call: TRBJ2-2
v_call: TRBV6-1
d_call: TRBD2
clone_size: NA
cdr3_nt: TGTGGTAGCGGGTTCGTTACCGGGGAGCTGTTTTTT
cdr3_aa: CGSGFVTGELFF

j_call: TRBJ2-1
v_call: TRBV7-9
d_call: TRBD1
clone_size: NA
cdr3_nt: TGTGCCAGCAGCTTTGTAGGGACAGCTTACAATGAGCAGTTCTTC
cdr3_aa: CASSFVGTAYNEQFF

j_call: TRBJ1-2
v_call: TRBV6-5
d_call: NA
clone_size: few
cdr3_nt: TGTGCCAGCAGTTACGCCGCGTTTCGTTTTGGCTACACCTTC
cdr3_aa: CASSYAAFRFGYTF

j_call: TRBJ2-7
v_call: TRBV29-1
d_call: TRBD1
clone_size: NA
cdr3_nt: TGCAGCGTTCGCGACAGGGGCTTCTACGAGCAGTACTTC
cdr3_aa: CSVRDRGFYEQYF

j_call: TRBJ2-5
v_call: TRBV7-6
d_call: NA
clone_size: NA
cdr3_nt: TGTGCCAGCAGCTTAGGGAGTGAAGAGACCCAGTACTTC
cdr3_aa: CASSLGSEETQYF

j_call: TRBJ2-7
v_call: TRBV18
d_call: TRBD2
clone_size: NA
cdr3_nt: TGTGCCAGCTCACCACCTGGCCTTAGCGGGGTTTCCTACGAGCAGTACTTC
cdr3_aa: CASSPPGLSGVSYEQYF

j_call: TRBJ1-1
v_call: TRBV25-1
d_call: NA
clone_size: NA
cdr3_nt: TGTGCCAGCAGGAACAAGACTGAAGCTTTCTTT
cdr3_aa: CASRNKTEAFF

j_call: TRBJ2-7
v_call: TRBV7-9
d_call: NA
clone_size: NA
cdr3_nt: TGTGCCAGCAGCTTAGGGAGTAGGGACGAGCAGTACTTC
cdr3_aa: CASSLGSRDEQYF

j_call: TRBJ1-2
v_call: TRBV11-2
d_call: TRBD1
clone_size: NA
cdr3_nt: TGTGCCAGCAGCTTCCAGGGGGACAATGGCTACACCTTC
cdr3_aa: CASSFQGDNGYTF

j_call: TRBJ2-2
v_call: TRBV18
d_call: TRBD1
clone_size: NA
cdr3_nt: TGTGCCAGCTCACCGCTACCGGGACAGGGTAACACCGGGGAGCTGTTTTTT
cdr3_aa: CASSPLPGQGNTGELFF

j_call: TRBJ2-5
v_call: TRBV7-2
d_call: NA
clone_size: NA
cdr3_nt: TGTGCCAGCAGCTTTTCTCGGGGACGGGAGACCCAGTACTTC
cdr3_aa: CASSFSRGRETQYF

j_call: TRBJ1-5
v_call: TRBV4-1
d_call: TRBD1
clone_size: NA
cdr3_nt: TGCGCCAGCAGCCACGCGGGGACAGGCTTAGGCCAGCCCCAGCATTTT
cdr3_aa: CASSHAGTGLGQPQHF

j_call: TRBJ2-3
v_call: TRBV5-1
d_call: NA
clone_size: NA
cdr3_nt: TGCGCCAGCAGCTTGGGAGGGTTTTTGAATACGCAGTATTTT
cdr3_aa: CASSLGGFLNTQYF

j_call: TRBJ2-6
v_call: TRBV19
d_call: NA
clone_size: NA
cdr3_nt: TGTGCCAGTAGTATTGCAGGCCCGAGCTCTGGGGCCAACGTCCTGACTTTC
cdr3_aa: CASSIAGPSSGANVLTF

j_call: TRBJ2-1
v_call: TRBV4-1
d_call: TRBD2
clone_size: NA
cdr3_nt: TGCGCCAGCAGCCAAGATCTCACTAGCGGGCCTTCCTACAATGAGCAGTTCTTC
cdr3_aa: CASSQDLTSGPSYNEQFF

j_call: TRBJ2-7
v_call: TRBV6-1
d_call: NA
clone_size: NA
cdr3_nt: TGTGCCAGCAGTGAATTCCAGTTTTCCCGGGAAATATACGAGCAGTACTTC
cdr3_aa: CASSEFQFSREIYEQYF

j_call: TRBJ2-7
v_call: TRBV5-4
d_call: NA
clone_size: NA
cdr3_nt: TGTGCCAGCAGCTTGAAACAGGGAAGTATCCACGAGCAGTACTTC
cdr3_aa: CASSLKQGSIHEQYF

j_call: TRBJ2-3
v_call: TRBV7-9
d_call: NA
clone_size: NA
cdr3_nt: TGTGCCAGCAGCACAGCTGGACAGACCACAGATACGCAGTATTTT
cdr3_aa: CASSTAGQTTDTQYF

j_call: TRBJ2-5
v_call: TRBV27
d_call: TRBD2
clone_size: NA
cdr3_nt: TGTGCCAGCAGTTCAAGCCGGACTAGCGGGAGCTGGGAAGAGACCCAGTACTTC
cdr3_aa: CASSSSRTSGSWEETQYF

j_call: TRBJ1-5
v_call: TRBV27
d_call: NA
clone_size: NA
cdr3_nt: TGTGCCAGCAGTTTACGCTGGCTTCAGCCCCAGCATTTT
cdr3_aa: CASSLRWLQPQHF

j_call: TRBJ1-2
v_call: TRBV27
d_call: NA
clone_size: NA
cdr3_nt: TGTGCCAGCAGTCCCCTCGGACTAGATGGTGGCTACACCTTC
cdr3_aa: CASSPLGLDGGYTF

j_call: TRBJ2-7
v_call: TRBV7-3
d_call: TRBD1
clone_size: NA
cdr3_nt: TGTGCCAGCAGCAAAACCGGGACAGGTGCTAGTGAGCAGTACTTC
cdr3_aa: CASSKTGTGASEQYF